One sample yielded the 27 T cell receptor beta chains listed below, sequenced in a study of neurological immune-mediated disorders. The time point here: longitudinal time-point 3. TCRdb processed the 5' RACE reads anew with MiXCR; each CDR3 protein has one entry. The repertoire holds 85,000 to 110,000 distinct CDR3 sequences, 10% to 11% seen once, with approximately 3.1% in the top ten. Source material: PBMCs. The receptors derive from a female donor with HTLV-1-associated myelopathy (HAM/TSP).

This chain joins TRBV20-1 and TRBJ2-5, with TRBD2 as a possible D gene (5 bases). CDR1 DFQATT and CDR2 SNEGSKA come from the germline V gene (reference sequence). There are 14 residues in the CDR3. V was shortened by 3 bases and J by 5 bases, with 16 bases between the two germline ends. The CDR3 region has the DNA TGCAGTGCTAGTCGAGCGGATCGACGGGAGACCCAGTACTTC. Amino acid sequence: CSASRADRRETQYF.

At least ten counts were recorded for this clonotype. The chain's CDR3 is CASSLAIGKNEQYF. As DNA, the CDR3 is TGTGCCAGCAGCCTTGCCATCGGCAAGAACGAGCAGTACTTC. The rearrangement links TRBV5-5 to TRBJ2-7; D is ambiguous. Trimming removed 4 bases from V and 5 bases from J, with 16 bases in between. Germline V gene sequence: CDR1 SGHKS, CDR2 YYEKEE (reference sequence). The CDR3 has 14 residues.

This clonotype was counted ten times or more. The V and J genes are TRBV5-1 and TRBJ1-5; 9 bases agree with TRBD1. Germline-derived CDR1 and CDR2 are SGHRS and YFSETQ. The CDR3 is made up of 15 amino acids. Trimming took 0 bases from V and 4 from J; bases not matched to a gene: 2. The DNA for the CDR3 is TGCGCCAGCAGCTTGGCCGGGACAGGGAATCAGCCCCAGCATTTT. This sequence encodes CASSLAGTGNQPQHF. Drawing the rest from reference TRBV5-1 and TRBJ1-5, the complete variable domain is KAGVTQTPRYLIKTRGQQVTLSCSPISGHRSVSWYQQTPGQGLQFLFEYFSETQRNKGNFPGRFSGRQFSNSRSEMNVSTLELGDSALYLCASSLAGTGNQPQHFGDGTRLSIL.

This clonotype has at least ten counts. The chain joins TRBV10-3 to TRBJ2-7; 10 bases match TRBD1. J lost 1 base, V lost 4 bases, and 7 bases had no gene match. The CDR3 is made up of 16 amino acids. Germline values: CDR1 ENHRY, CDR2 SYGVKD. In nucleotides, the CDR3 is TGTGCCATCAGTGTAAGGACAGGGGGAGGATCCTACGAGCAGTACTTC. Protein sequence: CAISVRTGGGSYEQYF.

This clonotype was picked up many times. The chain carries TRBV20-1 and TRBJ1-1; D gene ambiguous. Germline V gives CDR1 DFQATT, CDR2 SNEGSKA (reference sequence). There are 12 residues in the CDR3. Trimming took off 0 bases at V and 7 bases at J, with 9 bases between the two ends. Here the CDR3 DNA reads TGCAGTGCTAGAGATCAGACAATTGAAGCTTTCTTT. Its protein product is CSARDQTIEAFF.

Many counts were recorded for this clonotype. The genes are TRBV24-1 and TRBJ2-3; tentatively, D is TRBD2 (6 bases). V lost 9 bases and J lost 4, with 19 bases in between. Germline V CDR1 and CDR2: KGHDR, SFDVKD. The CDR3 is made up of 15 amino acids. The CDR3 reads CATGGGQAASDTQYF. CDR3 sequence (DNA): TGTGCCACCGGGGGAGGCCAGGCGGCATCAGATACGCAGTATTTT.

With respect to this clonotype: A much larger clone differs from this one at a single base, so this may be a read error. The gene calls are TRBV5-5 and TRBJ2-7, with 7 positions matching TRBD2. Germline-derived CDR1 and CDR2 are SGHKS and YYEKEE (reference sequence). This CDR3 has 15 residues. Germline trimming cut 3 bases from V and 3 bases from J; bases unmatched to any gene: 9. In DNA form, the CDR3 reads TGTGCCAGCAGCTCTCTACTAGCGTGGCTCTACGAGCAGTACTTC. It is translated as CASSSLLAWLYEQYF.

Many counts were recorded for this clonotype. The rearrangement uses TRBV20-1 and TRBJ2-3, with 7 positions matching TRBD2. The CDR3 loop spans 15 amino acids. Germline-derived CDR1 and CDR2 are DFQATT and SNEGSKA (reference sequence). V lost 1 base and J lost 2; bases outside the gene matches: 6. The CDR3 region is CSARAGGFSTDTQYF. DNA for the CDR3: TGCAGTGCTAGAGCGGGAGGTTTTTCCACAGATACGCAGTATTTT.

This clonotype was seen many times. The rearrangement uses TRBV20-1 and TRBJ2-3, with 9 bases fitting TRBD2. From germline, CDR1 is DFQATT and CDR2 SNEGSKA (reference sequence). The junction had 7 bases not matched to a gene; V was cut back by 3 bases and J by 3 bases. This CDR3 comprises 15 residues. This CDR3 reads CSASFAGGPTDTQYF. The CDR3 DNA is TGCAGTGCTAGCTTCGCGGGGGGGCCGACAGATACGCAGTATTTT.

This clonotype was seen a few times. The rearrangement links TRBV5-1 to TRBJ1-2, with D maybe TRBD1 (6 bases). Germline V gives CDR1 SGHRS, CDR2 YFSETQ. The germline V and J ends were trimmed by 2 bases and 2 bases, with 10 bases remaining between them. The CDR3 totals 14 residues. CDR3 amino acids: CASSFPDSNYGYTF. CDR3 nucleotide sequence: TGCGCCAGCAGCTTCCCGGACAGCAACTATGGCTACACCTTC.

This clonotype was found many times. This chain connects TRBV7-9 to TRBJ2-7, with D possibly called TRBD1 or TRBD2 (5 bases each). In germline, CDR1 is SEHNR, CDR2 FQNEAQ (reference sequence). Trimming took off 2 bases at V and 2 bases at J, with 10 bases between the two ends. The CDR3 length is 14 residues. The chain's CDR3 is CASSLLGAAYEQYF. CDR3 in DNA: TGTGCCAGCAGCTTACTCGGGGCCGCCTACGAGCAGTACTTC.

This clonotype was observed at least ten times. This chain uses TRBV20-1 with TRBJ2-3, with 8 bases identical to TRBD1. The germline V gene encodes CDR1 DFQATT and CDR2 SNEGSKA (reference sequence). This CDR3 comprises 14 residues. V lost 3 bases to trimming and J lost 5 bases; unmatched junction nucleotides: 7. The CDR3, as DNA: TGCAGTGCTAGTGGGCAGGGGGCTGTAGATACGCAGTATTTT. Translation: CSASGQGAVDTQYF.

This clonotype was counted at least ten times. The chain joins TRBV5-1 to TRBJ2-3, with 9 positions matching TRBD1. This CDR3 comprises 15 residues. Germline CDR1 is SGHRS and CDR2 is YFSETQ. Trimming at V came to 3 bases and at J to 5 bases, leaving 7 bases not matched to a gene. CDR3 bases: TGCGCCAGCAGCTACCGGGACAGGGATGTAGATACGCAGTATTTT. This encodes CASSYRDRDVDTQYF. The variable domain in full, with the rest retrieved from reference TRBV5-1 and TRBJ2-3, is KAGVTQTPRYLIKTRGQQVTLSCSPISGHRSVSWYQQTPGQGLQFLFEYFSETQRNKGNFPGRFSGRQFSNSRSEMNVSTLELGDSALYLCASSYRDRDVDTQYFGPGTRLTVL.

This clonotype was observed at least ten times. The gene calls are TRBV28 and TRBJ2-3; D might be TRBD2 (6 bases). CDR1 and CDR2 from the germline V gene are MDHEN and SYDVKM. There are 14 residues in the CDR3. V was pared by 5 bases and J by 1 base, with 10 bases between. CDR3 DNA: TGTGCCAGCAGTAGTCCGGGAGGCACAGATACGCAGTATTTT. Translation gives CASSSPGGTDTQYF.

This clonotype has ten or more counts. The chain is built from TRBV20-1 and TRBJ2-1; 10 nucleotides align to TRBD2. Germline V CDR1 and CDR2: DFQATT, SNEGSKA (reference sequence). The CDR3 covers 17 residues. J gave up 9 bases and V 0 bases, and 14 bases lay outside the gene matches. DNA of the CDR3: TGCAGTGCTAGAGATGCCCGGAGCGGGGGGGCCTTAGGTGAGCAGTTCTTC. Translating gives CSARDARSGGALGEQFF.

The CDR3 bases are TGTGCCAGCAGCGTAGACGGTGTGATGGAGACCCAGTACTTC. Translation: CASSVDGVMETQYF. The chain combines TRBV9 with TRBJ2-5; D is ambiguous. The V and J ends lost 0 bases and 5 bases respectively, with 11 bases between them. Germline CDR1 and CDR2: SGDLS and YYNGEE. The CDR3 runs 14 residues.

This clonotype has at least ten counts. This chain's CDR3 is CASSLDLPGGGNPGANVLTF. DNA for the CDR3: TGTGCCAGCAGCTTAGACCTTCCTGGCGGGGGGAACCCTGGGGCCAACGTCCTGACTTTC. The chain uses TRBV7-8 and TRBJ2-6, with TRBD2 identical over 8 bases. From germline, CDR1 is SGHVS and CDR2 FQNEAQ. The CDR3 contains 20 residues. Trimming took 1 base from V and 2 from J; bases not matched to a gene: 13.

This clonotype showed up many times. V gene TRBV20-1 combines with J gene TRBJ2-5; 7 nucleotides agree with TRBD2. The CDR3 length is 12 residues. Trimming at V came to 5 bases and at J to 3 bases, leaving 3 bases not matched to a gene. Germline lookup yields CDR1 DFQATT and CDR2 SNEGSKA (reference sequence). The CDR3 loop is CSAGGGEETQYF. The CDR3 nucleotides read TGCAGTGCTGGGGGGGGGGAAGAGACCCAGTACTTC.

This clonotype was counted many times. This chain joins TRBV9 and TRBJ2-1; the D gene is possibly TRBD1 (5 bases). Germline V gene lookup returns CDR1 SGDLS and CDR2 YYNGEE. The CDR3 has 14 amino acids. V shed 0 bases and J shed 5 bases, with 9 bases lying between them. The CDR3 protein is CASSVEPRDNEQFF. The CDR3 DNA reads as TGTGCCAGCAGCGTAGAACCCAGGGACAATGAGCAGTTCTTC.

This clonotype was counted at least ten times. The chain recombines TRBV5-1 with TRBJ2-3; 15 nucleotides align to TRBD2. The germline gives CDR1 SGHRS, CDR2 YFSETQ. The CDR3 covers 19 residues. The J segment lost 3 bases and the V segment lost 4 bases, leaving 12 bases of the junction unmatched. The CDR3 spells CASSPGTSGRTDVTDTQYF. As DNA, the CDR3 is TGCGCCAGCAGCCCCGGGACTAGCGGGAGGACCGACGTAACAGATACGCAGTATTTT.

This clonotype came up many times. The chain combines TRBV12-3 or TRBV12-4 with TRBJ1-2, with D uncertain. This CDR3 comprises 14 residues. The V gene lost 5 bases and the J gene lost 0 bases, with 10 bases spanning the gap. CDR3 sequence reads: CASSRGDPNYGYTF. As DNA, the CDR3 is TGTGCCAGCAGTCGGGGAGACCCTAACTATGGCTACACCTTC.

This clonotype has a count of ten or more. The V and J genes are TRBV27 and TRBJ1-1; D remains ambiguous. Germline V CDR1 and CDR2: MNHEY, SMNVEV (reference sequence). Trimming took 7 bases from V and 1 from J, leaving 16 bases between them. The CDR3 is 15 amino acids. This CDR3 reads CASNIGRLGNTEAFF. CDR3 bases: TGTGCCAGCAATATAGGGAGATTGGGGAACACTGAAGCTTTCTTT.

The table lists this clonotype with many counts. The rearrangement links TRBV12-3 or TRBV12-4 to TRBJ1-4; no definite D call. V was pared by 6 bases and J by 16 bases, with 18 bases between. This CDR3 contains 12 residues. DNA for the CDR3: TGTGCCAGCAGCTCGGAGAGGCCCGTAGAGTTTTTT. It yields the protein CASSSERPVEFF.

This clonotype has just a few counts. The chain couples TRBV5-1 to TRBJ2-7; the D gene is possibly TRBD2 (5 bases). The CDR3 extends over 14 amino acids. Germline V lookup: CDR1 SGHRS, CDR2 YFSETQ. V lost 0 bases and J 3 bases, leaving 10 bases between the germline ends. The DNA of the CDR3 is TGCGCCAGCAGCTTGGGACGGGAAGACTACGAGCAGTACTTC. Translation gives CASSLGREDYEQYF.

This clonotype was observed at least ten times. A read error may account for a junction end that differs from germline. This chain joins TRBV20-1 and TRBJ2-7; D may be TRBD1 (5 bases). Germline CDR1 reads DFQATT; CDR2 reads SNEGSKA (reference sequence). The CDR3 runs 12 residues. In nucleotides, the CDR3 is TGCAGTGCTGGAGAAAGGGGCGAAGGGCAGTACTTC. Translating gives CSAGERGEGQYF.

This clonotype was recorded many times. The chain carries TRBV5-1 and TRBJ2-7; TRBD1 aligns across 8 bases. In germline, CDR1 is SGHRS, CDR2 YFSETQ. The junction had 2 bases not matched to a gene; V was cut back by 3 bases and J by 0 bases. This CDR3 has 14 amino acids. The CDR3 region is CASSYGTGSYEQYF. The CDR3 DNA is TGCGCCAGCAGCTACGGGACAGGCTCCTACGAGCAGTACTTC. Together with reference TRBV5-1 and TRBJ2-7, the CDR3 gives the full variable domain: KAGVTQTPRYLIKTRGQQVTLSCSPISGHRSVSWYQQTPGQGLQFLFEYFSETQRNKGNFPGRFSGRQFSNSRSEMNVSTLELGDSALYLCASSYGTGSYEQYFGPGTRLTVT.

Many counts were recorded for this clonotype. The rearrangement links TRBV5-1 to TRBJ2-3, with TRBD2 matching 8 bases. The length of the CDR3 is 14 residues. Losses at the gene ends were 3 bases for V and 4 bases for J; bases not matched to a gene: 4. From germline, CDR1 is SGHRS and CDR2 YFSETQ. The CDR3 here is CASSSGGEADTQYF. The DNA of the CDR3 is TGCGCCAGCAGCTCCGGGGGGGAGGCAGATACGCAGTATTTT.